This T cell receptor beta chain was profiled in a study of T cell changes during pregnancy in multiple sclerosis (dated by TCRdb to about 2019). As for the study more broadly: Changes in the T cell repertoire over the course of pregnancy were examined in this study in women with multiple sclerosis.

About this clone: What this receptor recognizes is not known. The input lacks base qualities; no much larger clone sits a single base away.

To prepare the library, the immunoSEQ multiplex PCR assay was applied. Drawn from immuneACCESS, this table holds only the in-frame rearrangements with V and J called that TCRdb kept. Clones are partly lost; checked studies trace under half to an unresolved V gene and leave the rest unexplained. The sample table records tens of thousands of clones; around 92% of these occur just once. Together, the top ten hold more than 0.95% of the sample. V is trimmed back by 4 bases and J by 2 bases, and the junction contains 12 bases that no gene match accounts for. As encoded in the germline V gene (reference sequence), CDR1 is SEHNR while CDR2 is FQNEAQ. Including cysteine and phenylalanine, the CDR3 has 17 amino acids. Only CDR3 DNA remains: 51 bases, in frame from the first base.

Here the chain combines TRBV7-9 and TRBJ1-2; TRBD1 aligns with 8 central bases. This TCR was sampled from a female donor with multiple sclerosis, enrolled in a pregnancy study. The input for sequencing was peripheral blood, taken after pregnancy. The CDR3 region reads CASSSIRGRAANYGYTF. The nucleotides read TGTGCCAGCAGCTCCATCAGGGGGCGGGCTGCAAACTATGGCTACACCTTC.